Reported below is one TCR beta chain. Its cognate antigen has yet to be identified. No qualities accompany the bases; no much larger clone lies one base away. The immunoSEQ Assay was the method used to sequence TCRbeta CDR3 regions. After extraction, genomic DNA underwent amplification by bias-controlled multiplex PCR, followed by high-throughput sequencing. Under the source paper's analysis protocol: To quantify the absolute abundance of each unique TCRbeta CDR3 region, sequences were collapsed and filtered. Usable DNA was measured by amplifying reference genes present in all nucleated cells, and TCRbeta template counts were normalized to that usable DNA to estimate T cell fraction. Repertoire TCRs were annotated as SARS-CoV-2-specific by exact matching of V gene, CDR3 amino acid sequence and J gene to a known reactive TCR set. The reference SARS-CoV-2 TCR set came from MIRA and was filtered for enrichment in COVID-19-positive ImmuneCODE repertoires, removing public or cross-reactive TCRs. Based on the MIRA antigens, annotated TCRs were further analysed at the level of specific ORF or position within ORF. Breadth was defined as annotated unique rearrangements over total unique productive rearrangements; depth was the summed frequency of those rearrangements. Group comparisons of TCR breadth used two-sided Wilcoxon rank-sum tests. TCRdb provides this immuneACCESS table in a form limited to in-frame rearrangements. Some clones are lacking; in checked studies, under half of them reflect an unresolved V gene, and why the rest are absent is not known. That table is the source of V, J and clone size, and D and trimming were worked out from the DNA. This sample is represented by about 480,000 clones; around nine tenths of them were singletons. 10% to 15% of the sample rests with the top ten.

Interpreted using the paper, the treatment or condition label stands for: around 19 received Ad26.COV2.S at low or high dose, single or two shots; roughly 5 received placebo; per-sample allocation not given. For vaccine and placebo recipients, repertoires were sequenced using samples collected on day 63 after the first injection. Between 29 July and 7 August 2020, Cohort 1b enrolled fewer than 30 adults aged 18-55 years at one site in Boston, USA. Ad26.COV2.S consisted of a replication-incompetent adenovirus type 26 vector by which a prefusion-stabilized SARS-CoV-2 spike protein from the original Wuhan strain was expressed. These data are taken from a study of Ad26.COV2.S vaccination and SARS-CoV-2 variants (dated by TCRdb to the early 2020s). Regarding the research as a whole: Vaccine-arm donors were drawn from COV1001, a multicentre, randomized, double-blind, placebo-controlled phase I-IIa trial of Ad26.COV2.S in healthy adults. Ad26.COV2.S was administered intramuscularly at a dose of 5x10^10 or 1x10^11 viral particles, either as one shot or as two shots given 56 days apart. TCRbeta repertoire sequencing served as the tool for gauging how specific and how broad the SARS-CoV-2-reactive T cell receptors were following Ad26.COV2.S vaccination. The TCR-sequenced set comprised about 30 samples: around 20 Ad26.COV2.S vaccine recipients, 5 placebo recipients and 8 SARS-CoV-2 convalescent individuals. Trial participants were randomized into five groups of five, in which low-dose or high-dose Ad26.COV2.S was given once or twice, or placebo was given on both occasions. Investigators did not know the trial group allocation while performing experiments and assessing outcomes. Summary of the overall study and its limitations: Vaccine and placebo recipients had similar non-spike TCR breadth, a finding consistent with the vaccine containing only spike. The authors noted that total T cell responses may have been underestimated by the TCR breadth and depth analyses. After vaccination, spike-specific CD8+ and CD4+ T cell responses were reported to show substantial breadth. Spike-specific TCR breadth was higher in Ad26.COV2.S recipients than in placebo recipients (P = 0.0014). The study was not powered to compare responses between vaccine doses or regimens.

V is cut by 4 bases and J by 2 bases, and the space between the germline ends is 11 bases. CDR1 SQVTM and CDR2 ANQGSEA were looked up in the germline V gene. The CDR3 starts with the cysteine, ends with the phenylalanine, and has 14 residues. Just the 42-base CDR3 DNA is kept, in frame starting at base 1. The input for sequencing was peripheral blood, taken in a trial of Ad26.COV2.S vaccine versus placebo. The sequence was obtained from a person aged 18-60 years who received the Ad26.COV2.S COVID-19 vaccine or a placebo. The sequence is built from TRBV29-1 and TRBJ1-4; the D gene lacks a confident call. The CDR3 region has the sequence CSVVSVQTNEKLFF. The nucleotide sequence reads as follows: TGCAGCGTTGTATCTGTACAGACTAATGAAAAACTGTTTTTT. The full variable domain, with segments outside the CDR3 supplied by the reference TRBV29-1 and TRBJ1-4 proteins, appears as SAVISQKPSRDICQRGTSLTIQCQVDSQVTMMFWYRQQPGQSLTLIATANQGSEATYESGFVIDKFPISRPNLTFSTLTVSNMSPEDSSIYLCSVVSVQTNEKLFFGSGTQLSVL.